These 20 T cell receptor beta chains came from one sample sequenced in a study of blood T cell repertoires in COVID-19. TCRdb's copy holds only in-frame clones and misses some; the assay was immunoSEQ multiplex PCR. The sample carries hundreds of thousands of clones, about 90% recorded once. The sequencing input was PBMCs or T cells enriched from blood (not recorded which). These receptors all stem from a woman under 40 who had recovered from COVID-19.

This chain links TRBV18 with TRBJ2-3, with 10 bases that match TRBD2. V lost 3 bases, J lost 6 bases, and 0 bases stayed unmatched. The germline V gene has CDR1 KGHSH and CDR2 LQKENI. The CDR3 covers 13 residues. CDR3 protein: CASSPTSGDTQYF. The CDR3 nucleotides are TGTGCCAGCTCACCGACTAGCGGGGATACGCAGTATTTT.

The chain recombines TRBV27 with TRBJ2-4; D perhaps matches TRBD1 (6 bases). This CDR3 has 14 residues. CDR1 is MNHEY, CDR2 SMNVEV, per germline (reference sequence). The V and J ends lost 6 bases and 9 bases respectively, with 18 bases between them. The CDR3 DNA is TGTGCCAGCAGAAACCTCGGTACAGGGAGCATTCAGTACTTC. Encoded protein: CASRNLGTGSIQYF.

V is TRBV4-1 and J is TRBJ2-2; 8 nucleotides line up with TRBD2. Germline loops: CDR1 MGHRA, CDR2 YSYEKL. The CDR3 loop spans 16 amino acids. The V segment lost 2 bases and the J segment 7 bases; nucleotides outside the gene matches: 9. The CDR3 reads CASSQQNGGEGGELFF. Written as DNA, the CDR3 is TGCGCCAGCAGCCAACAGAACGGGGGGGAAGGCGGGGAGCTGTTTTTT.

The genes are TRBV3-1 (or the pseudogene TRBV3-2) and TRBJ2-1, with no clear D. Trimming pared 1 base from V and 9 bases from J, leaving 16 bases between. The CDR3 sequence is 15 residues long. Germline lookup yields CDR1 LGHDT and CDR2 YNNKEL (reference sequence). The CDR3 region is CASSQGSVLGREQFF. CDR3 nucleotides: TGTGCCAGCAGCCAAGGGTCGGTACTGGGCCGTGAGCAGTTCTTC.

This chain uses TRBV15 with TRBJ2-1; D gene ambiguous. This CDR3 contains 15 residues. Trimming took 5 bases from V and 1 from J, leaving 12 bases between them. Germline CDR1 reads LNHNV; CDR2 reads YYDKDF (reference sequence). The CDR3 here is CATSVRPVSYNEQFF. CDR3 bases: TGTGCCACCAGCGTCCGTCCCGTTTCCTACAATGAGCAGTTCTTC.

CDR3 DNA sequence: TGTGCCAGTAGTATGTGGACAGACAACAATGAGCAGTTCTTC. Encoded protein: CASSMWTDNNEQFF. The chain couples TRBV19 to TRBJ2-1; D perhaps matches TRBD1 (6 bases). Germline V CDR1 and CDR2: LNHDA, SQIVND (reference sequence). The CDR3 totals 14 residues. The V end was cut by 3 bases, the J end by 5 bases, with 11 bases between. Based on the CDR3 plus reference TRBV19 and TRBJ2-1, the full variable domain is DGGITQSPKYLFRKEGQNVTLSCEQNLNHDAMYWYRQDPGQGLRLIYYSQIVNDFQKGDIAEGYSVSREKKESFPLTVTSAQKNPTAFYLCASSMWTDNNEQFFGPGTRLTVL.

The chain recombines TRBV27 with TRBJ2-7; TRBD2 matches at 9 bases. The trim removed 0 bases at V and 4 bases at J, leaving 7 bases unmatched. Looked up from germline, CDR1 is MNHEY and CDR2 is SMNVEV (reference sequence). This CDR3 has 16 residues. The CDR3 bases are TGTGCCAGCAGTTTATCGGCGGGAGGGCCGGTTTACGAGCAGTACTTC. Amino acids: CASSLSAGGPVYEQYF.

About this clone itself: The sample contains more than one DNA sequence encoding this CDR3. The V call is TRBV5-1, the J call TRBJ1-4; a weak D match, TRBD1 (6 bases). Germline values: CDR1 SGHRS, CDR2 YFSETQ. The CDR3 extends over 15 amino acids. The V end lost 4 bases, the J end lost 4 bases, and 14 bases lay between the germline ends. The CDR3 loop reads CASSPGQGINEKLFF. CDR3 DNA: TGCGCCAGCAGCCCCGGGCAGGGGATTAATGAAAAACTGTTTTTT.

The rearrangement uses TRBV29-1 and TRBJ2-7; 7 bases match TRBD1. CDR1 and CDR2 (germline): SQVTM, ANQGSEA. The CDR3 contains 14 residues. Losses at the gene ends were 3 bases for V and 0 bases for J; bases not matched to a gene: 5. CDR3 protein: CSVEVTGTSYEQYF. For the CDR3, the DNA is TGCAGCGTTGAGGTGACAGGGACCTCCTACGAGCAGTACTTC.

V usage is TRBV7-8 and J usage is TRBJ2-1; 8 positions match TRBD2. Germline V gene sequence: CDR1 SGHVS, CDR2 FQNEAQ. There are 15 residues in the CDR3. Unmatched junction bases numbered 6, after V lost 5 bases and J lost 3 bases. The CDR3 nucleotides read TGTGCCAGCAGCCCGATAGCGGGAATCTACAATGAGCAGTTCTTC. Residues: CASSPIAGIYNEQFF.

The V call is TRBV6-5, the J call TRBJ2-7; 8 bases are shared with TRBD2. CDR1 is MNHEY and CDR2 is SVGAGI in the germline V gene. After removal of 6 bases from V and 9 bases from J, the junction contained 13 bases not matched to a gene. This CDR3 is 14 amino acids long. This CDR3 is CASSPREGGAGQYF. CDR3 sequence (DNA): TGTGCCAGCAGCCCCCGGGAGGGGGGGGCCGGGCAGTACTTC.

The chain employs TRBV7-9 and TRBJ1-2, with 10 positions matching TRBD1. Unmatched junction bases numbered 7, after V lost 5 bases and J lost 4 bases. Germline lookup yields CDR1 SEHNR and CDR2 FQNEAQ (reference sequence). CDR3 size: 15 residues. The CDR3 here is CASSVGQGVTYGYTF. For the CDR3, the DNA is TGTGCCAGCAGCGTAGGACAGGGGGTTACCTATGGCTACACCTTC.

CDR3 sequence (DNA): TGTGCAAGTCGCTTAGTTTTAGGCGGGCTGGGGGCCAAAAACATTCAGTACTTC. Its protein product is CASRLVLGGLGAKNIQYF. The gene calls are TRBV12-2 and TRBJ2-4; the D call of TRBD2 is as the table states it, not checked on the DNA. TRBV12-2 is flagged as a pseudogene. This CDR3 contains 18 residues.

V gene TRBV21-1 combines with J gene TRBJ1-5; the table's TRBD1 call for D was not verified on the DNA. TRBV21-1 is a recognized pseudogene. The CDR3 extends over 19 amino acids. DNA for the CDR3: TGTGCCACCCCTTCCGGGACAGGGTGTAAATTAGAGAGCAATCAGCCCCAGCATTTT. This encodes CATPSGTGCKLESNQPQHF.

The V and J genes are TRBV20-1 and TRBJ1-4; no reliable D call. Trimming took 0 bases from V and 8 from J, leaving 4 bases between them. Per the germline V gene, CDR1 is DFQATT and CDR2 is SNEGSKA (reference sequence). The CDR3 sequence is 11 residues long. The CDR3 bases are TGCAGTGCTAGAGACAGGGAAAAACTGTTTTTT. This gives the protein CSARDREKLFF.

The chain combines TRBV19 with TRBJ1-3; D may be TRBD1 (5 bases). The germline V gene has CDR1 LNHDA and CDR2 SQIVND (reference sequence). The CDR3 has 12 residues. V lost 9 bases, J lost 4 bases, and 10 bases lay in between. As DNA, the CDR3 is TGTGCCAGCGCTAACAGGGGAAACACCATATATTTT. Protein product: CASANRGNTIYF.

Concerning this clone: Other nucleotide sequences in the sample specify the same CDR3. The V and J genes are TRBV24-1 and TRBJ1-1; D is undetermined. The germline V and J ends were trimmed by 0 bases and 7 bases, with 5 bases remaining between them. CDR3 size: 12 residues. Germline-derived CDR1 and CDR2 are KGHDR and SFDVKD. For the CDR3, the DNA is TGTGCCACCAGTGATTTGGCAGGTGAAGCTTTCTTT. Encoded protein: CATSDLAGEAFF.

The CDR3 DNA reads TGCGCCAGCAGCTTTCAGGGGGCGAACACCGGGGAGCTGTTTTTT. Encoded protein: CASSFQGANTGELFF. V and J are TRBV5-1 and TRBJ2-2; 7 bases line up with TRBD1. Trimming cost V 2 bases and J 0 bases; bases outside gene matches: 1. CDR3 size: 15 residues. Germline V gives CDR1 SGHRS, CDR2 YFSETQ.

This clone has only a few counts. V usage is TRBV2 and J usage is TRBJ2-1; D is possibly TRBD1 (6 bases). CDR3 length: 14 amino acids. CDR1 is SNHLY and CDR2 is FYNNEI in the germline V gene. The germline V and J ends were trimmed by 5 bases and 6 bases, with 14 bases remaining between them. The CDR3 reads CASSSQGKGNEQFF. CDR3 nucleotides: TGTGCCAGCAGTTCGCAGGGGAAGGGCAATGAGCAGTTCTTC.

Only one count was recorded for this clone. The J gene is TRBJ1-1, the V gene TRBV9; D gene ambiguous. From germline, CDR1 is SGDLS and CDR2 YYNGEE. The CDR3 covers 12 residues. The V end lost 7 bases, the J end lost 3 bases, and 10 bases lay between the germline ends. In DNA form, the CDR3 reads TGTGCCAGCGGGAGTTCAGACACTGAAGCTTTCTTT. It specifies CASGSSDTEAFF.